This T cell receptor (beta chain) stems from a study of T cell responses to AZD1222 COVID-19 vaccine. Whole-study findings and limits: Most donors were white British, females outnumbered males, and clonal diversity was possibly underestimated. Spike was spanned by vaccine-associated CD4 TCRs, which were dominant at 160-218 and 743-854. The study identified only six AZD1222 recipients as seropositive at baseline.

About this clone itself: Antigen unknown.

CDR1 SQVTM and CDR2 ANQGSEA come from the germline V gene. The CDR3 is 12 residues long. Trimming took off 6 bases at V and 6 bases at J, with 11 bases between the two ends. Sequenced by immunoSEQ multiplex PCR; TCRdb stores in-frame clones only, minus some. The sample lists about 100,000 clones, approximately 86% occurring once. The rearrangement uses TRBV29-1 and TRBJ2-2, with D perhaps matching TRBD2 (6 bases). This sequence was found in an adult in good health. The sample consisted of peripheral blood, taken on day 0 of AZD1222 vaccination. CDR3 region: CSVGEAPGELFF. The CDR3 region has the DNA TGCAGCGTGGGGGAGGCCCCCGGGGAGCTGTTTTTT.